This T cell receptor (beta chain) was sequenced for a study of CD8+ T cells in alopecia areata. CDR1 is SNHLY and CDR2 is FYNNEI in the germline V gene. The ends lost 6 bases at V and 2 bases at J; junction bases unmatched: 10. This CDR3 region has 16 residues. Treatment meaning: oral pan-JAK inhibitor, 5-10 mg twice daily. Findings of the study overall: Scalp clonality and expanded CD8+ clones among the top 100 were significantly decreased by tofacitinib.

As for this clone: Its target is unknown.

As the sequencing template, cDNA was produced by extracting RNA and reverse transcribing it. Only in-frame clones appear in the TCRdb table, and some are missing; sequencing was by immunoSEQ multiplex PCR. The sample lists about 140,000 clones, roughly 86% occurring once. The chain carries TRBV2 and TRBJ2-3; TRBD2 matches at 8 bases. The source was CD8+ T cells sorted from blood, collected at week 4, from a patient treated with tofacitinib. The TCR sequence derives from a human donor with alopecia areata. CDR3 sequence: CASSTTSGWNTDTQYF. The CDR3 bases are TGTGCCAGCAGCACCACTAGCGGTTGGAACACAGATACGCAGTATTTT.